The 25 T cell receptor beta chains below were found in one sample sequenced in a study of blood T cell repertoires in COVID-19. The assay was immunoSEQ multiplex PCR, and TCRdb's table has in-frame clones only and misses some. The sample holds over 300,000 clones, about 82% seen once. The sample taken for sequencing was peripheral blood. The source is a woman aged 45-60 years with acute or convalescent COVID-19.

The V and J genes are TRBV3-1 (or the pseudogene TRBV3-2) and TRBJ1-1; D unclear. Germline lookup yields CDR1 LGHDT and CDR2 YNNKEL (reference sequence). The CDR3 spans 12 residues. Trimming shortened V by 0 bases and J by 4 bases, and 3 bases separated the two germline ends. The CDR3 nucleotides read TGTGCCAGCAGCCAAGATCGCACTGAAGCTTTCTTT. Protein sequence: CASSQDRTEAFF.

The chain carries TRBV27 and TRBJ2-1, with D possibly being TRBD2 (6 bases). V was cut by 2 bases and J by 0 bases, with 8 bases left in between. Germline CDR1 is MNHEY and CDR2 is SMNVEV (reference sequence). The CDR3 extends over 15 amino acids. The CDR3, as DNA: TGTGCCAGCAGTTTAGCGGGAAACTCCTACAATGAGCAGTTCTTC. This encodes CASSLAGNSYNEQFF.

This chain links TRBV7-2 with TRBJ1-5, with D maybe TRBD1 (5 bases). The ends were cut back, 1 base at V and 7 bases at J, with 17 bases in the middle. Germline-derived CDR1 and CDR2 are SGHTA and FQGNSA. This CDR3 is 16 amino acids long. The CDR3 nucleotides read TGTGCCAGCAGCTTAGGAGCGGGGCGGGGATACCAGCCCCAGCATTTT. This gives the protein CASSLGAGRGYQPQHF.

The sample holds a few counts of this clone. The chain is built from TRBV5-1 and TRBJ1-4; D is unclear. The CDR3 loop spans 15 amino acids. Looked up from germline, CDR1 is SGHRS and CDR2 is YFSETQ. Trimming shortened V by 4 bases and J by 0 bases, and 10 bases separated the two germline ends. CDR3 in amino acids: CASSAAGTTNEKLFF. CDR3 DNA: TGCGCCAGCAGCGCGGCGGGAACAACTAATGAAAAACTGTTTTTT. Together with reference TRBV5-1 and TRBJ1-4, the CDR3 gives the full variable domain: KAGVTQTPRYLIKTRGQQVTLSCSPISGHRSVSWYQQTPGQGLQFLFEYFSETQRNKGNFPGRFSGRQFSNSRSEMNVSTLELGDSALYLCASSAAGTTNEKLFFGSGTQLSVL.

The count of this clone is one. The chain uses TRBV11-1 and TRBJ2-3; 11 bases fit TRBD2. The V segment lost 5 bases and the J segment 9 bases; nucleotides outside the gene matches: 10. This CDR3 contains 15 residues. The germline CDR1 and CDR2 sequences are SGHAT and FQDESV (reference sequence). CDR3 amino acids: CASSTVAGGLDTQYF. CDR3 bases: TGTGCCAGCAGCACCGTAGCGGGAGGGTTAGACACGCAGTATTTT.

This chain joins TRBV27 and TRBJ2-3, with D unresolved. The germline V gene encodes CDR1 MNHEY and CDR2 SMNVEV (reference sequence). The V gene lost 6 bases and the J gene lost 2 bases, with 12 bases spanning the gap. CDR3 length equals 14 residues. CDR3 loop: CASRLTRFTDTQYF. CDR3 sequence (DNA): TGTGCCAGCAGGCTCACACGTTTCACAGATACGCAGTATTTT.

The V call is TRBV5-1, the J call TRBJ1-3; unclear D gene. Germline V gene sequence: CDR1 SGHRS, CDR2 YFSETQ. The ends were cut back, 4 bases at V and 4 bases at J, with 9 bases in the middle. The CDR3 is 13 residues long. The chain's CDR3 is CASSGAGGNTIYF. The CDR3 DNA follows: TGCGCCAGCAGCGGCGCGGGGGGAAACACCATATATTTT.

This CDR3 is CASSGSLDSSYEQYF. In DNA, the CDR3 is TGTGCCAGCAGCGGTAGTCTGGACAGCTCCTACGAGCAGTACTTC. The rearrangement joins TRBV9 to TRBJ2-7, with D perhaps TRBD1 (6 bases). Germline V lookup: CDR1 SGDLS, CDR2 YYNGEE. V lost 3 bases and J 0 bases, leaving 13 bases between the germline ends. The CDR3 spans 15 residues.

This clone has only one observation. This rearrangement joins TRBV6-1 to TRBJ2-3; perhaps TRBD2 as D (6 bases). The germline V gene has CDR1 MNHNS and CDR2 SASEGT. V lost 0 bases to trimming and J lost 4 bases, with 17 bases between them. The CDR3 is made up of 17 amino acids. CDR3: CASSEAVGGAGSDTQYF. In DNA form, the CDR3 reads TGTGCCAGCAGTGAAGCCGTTGGGGGAGCGGGTTCAGATACGCAGTATTTT.

The V gene is TRBV19, the J gene TRBJ2-2; 8 bases match TRBD1. The CDR3 runs to 14 residues. Germline V gene data show CDR1 as LNHDA and CDR2 as SQIVND (reference sequence). Trimming at V came to 8 bases and at J to 3 bases, leaving 5 bases not matched to a gene. Here the CDR3 reads CASFDRGDTGELFF. DNA of the CDR3: TGTGCCAGTTTCGACAGGGGCGACACCGGGGAGCTGTTTTTT.

The chain has TRBV6-5 and TRBJ2-1, with D unclear. This CDR3 has 12 amino acids. Deletions cut 11 bases from V and 2 bases from J, with 10 bases between. CDR1 is MNHEY, CDR2 SVGAGI, per germline. The CDR3 sequence is CALGLPYNEQFF. The CDR3 DNA reads as TGTGCCCTGGGCTTACCCTACAATGAGCAGTTCTTC.

The chain links TRBV9 to TRBJ2-7; D perhaps matches TRBD2 (5 bases). The CDR3 sequence is 13 residues long. Germline loops: CDR1 SGDLS, CDR2 YYNGEE. V dropped 4 bases and J dropped 6 bases, with 14 bases sitting between them. The CDR3 coding sequence is TGTGCCAGCAGCCCTAGCTCTTCCGCCGAGCAGTACTTC. This sequence encodes CASSPSSSAEQYF.

Concerning this clone: The same CDR3 can be traced to other DNA sequences in this sample. This chain uses TRBV5-4 with TRBJ2-2; tentatively, D is TRBD1 (6 bases). The CDR3 spans 16 residues. The ends were cut back, 0 bases at V and 3 bases at J, with 12 bases in the middle. From germline, CDR1 is SGHNT and CDR2 YYREEE (reference sequence). The CDR3 nucleotides are TGTGCCAGCAGCTTGGAGGGGGTTTGGTACACCGGGGAGCTGTTTTTT. It translates to CASSLEGVWYTGELFF.

This sequence joins TRBV2 and TRBJ2-2, with 8 bases lining up with TRBD2. This CDR3 contains 18 residues. The V segment lost 4 bases and the J segment 3 bases; nucleotides outside the gene matches: 13. Germline V gene lookup returns CDR1 SNHLY and CDR2 FYNNEI. CDR3 amino acids: CASSASPGGAVDTGELFF. As DNA, the CDR3 is TGTGCCAGCAGTGCCTCCCCGGGGGGGGCCGTGGACACCGGGGAGCTGTTTTTT.

The CDR3 protein is CASSPEQGWKQPQHF. Here the CDR3 DNA reads TGTGCCAGCAGCCCGGAACAGGGGTGGAAGCAGCCCCAGCATTTT. The chain recombines TRBV7-2 with TRBJ1-5; 7 nucleotides line up with TRBD1. Trimming removed 5 bases from V and 7 bases from J; junction bases left unmatched: 11. Germline values: CDR1 SGHTA, CDR2 FQGNSA. The CDR3 has 15 amino acids.

The V and J genes are TRBV7-9 and TRBJ2-7, with 9 bases that match TRBD1. The CDR3 totals 15 residues. Losses at the gene ends were 5 bases for V and 3 bases for J; bases not matched to a gene: 8. CDR1 SEHNR and CDR2 FQNEAQ come from the germline V gene (reference sequence). CDR3 in amino acids: CASSPVGQGFYEQYF. CDR3 nucleotide sequence: TGTGCCAGCAGCCCAGTGGGACAGGGATTCTACGAGCAGTACTTC. Looking up the rest from reference TRBV7-9 and TRBJ2-7 gives the full variable domain: DTGVSQNPRHKITKRGQNVTFRCDPISEHNRLYWYRQTLGQGPEFLTYFQNEAQLEKSRLLSDRFSAERPKGSFSTLEIQRTEQGDSAMYLCASSPVGQGFYEQYFGPGTRLTVT.

This chain joins TRBV2 and TRBJ2-3, with 8 bases fitting TRBD1. The CDR3 is made up of 14 amino acids. After removal of 6 bases from V and 5 bases from J, the junction contained 7 bases not matched to a gene. Germline V gene data show CDR1 as SNHLY and CDR2 as FYNNEI. The CDR3 here is CASSWTGREDTQYF. CDR3 in DNA: TGTGCCAGCAGCTGGACAGGGCGGGAAGATACGCAGTATTTT. The full variable domain, its missing parts supplied by reference TRBV2 and TRBJ2-3, is EPEVTQTPSHQVTQMGQEVILRCVPISNHLYFYWYRQILGQKVEFLVSFYNNEISEKSEIFDDQFSVERPDGSNFTLKIRSTKLEDSAMYFCASSWTGREDTQYFGPGTRLTVL.

V usage is TRBV30 and J usage is TRBJ2-3; possible D gene TRBD1, 6 bases. Trimming took 2 bases from V and 1 from J, leaving 10 bases between them. Per germline, CDR1 GTSNPN and CDR2 SVGIG (reference sequence). The CDR3 is 14 amino acids. CDR3 nucleotide sequence: TGTGCCTGGAGTCTGGGGGCGCGCACAGATACGCAGTATTTT. This translates into CAWSLGARTDTQYF. The variable domain in full, completed from reference TRBV30 and TRBJ2-3, reads SQTIHQWPATLVQPVGSPLSLECTVEGTSNPNLYWYRQAAGRGLQLLFYSVGIGQISSEVPQNLSASRPQDRQFILSSKKLLLSDSGFYLCAWSLGARTDTQYFGPGTRLTVL.

This clone was picked up one time. This sequence joins TRBV10-3 and TRBJ2-3; D unresolved. CDR3 length: 12 amino acids. The germline CDR1 and CDR2 sequences are ENHRY and SYGVKD. Trimming removed 3 bases at V and 2 bases at J, with 3 bases between. The CDR3 reads CAISDYTDTQYF. DNA for the CDR3: TGTGCCATCAGTGACTACACAGATACGCAGTATTTT.

The V call is TRBV27, the J call TRBJ2-7; 10 nucleotides match TRBD1. The CDR3 has 15 residues. V lost 6 bases, J lost 3 bases, and 8 bases stayed unmatched. The germline V gene has CDR1 MNHEY and CDR2 SMNVEV (reference sequence). DNA for the CDR3: TGTGCCAGCAGCCGTACGGGACAGGGGTTCTACGAGCAGTACTTC. Its protein is CASSRTGQGFYEQYF.

This clone was seen more than once but under ten times. This chain joins TRBV19 and TRBJ1-1; a possible D gene is TRBD1 (6 bases). This CDR3 is 13 amino acids long. The germline V gene encodes CDR1 LNHDA and CDR2 SQIVND (reference sequence). V was trimmed by 6 bases and J by 2 bases, leaving 10 bases between them. CDR3 amino acids: CASSRDINTEAFF. As DNA, the CDR3 is TGTGCCAGTAGCCGGGACATCAACACTGAAGCTTTCTTT.

The chain couples TRBV29-1 to TRBJ2-3, with TRBD2 matching over 8 bases. This CDR3 spans 14 amino acids. Losses at the gene ends were 7 bases for V and 1 base for J; bases not matched to a gene: 7. Germline-derived CDR1 and CDR2 are SQVTM and ANQGSEA. CDR3 nucleotides: TGCAGCGCCGGAAGCGGGGGCCGCACAGATACGCAGTATTTT. Its protein is CSAGSGGRTDTQYF.

The rearrangement links TRBV24-1 to TRBJ2-5, with TRBD1 as a possible D gene (5 bases). In germline, CDR1 is KGHDR, CDR2 SFDVKD. This CDR3 has 14 amino acids. Trimming removed 2 bases from V and 5 bases from J, with 11 bases in between. CDR3 DNA: TGTGCCACCAGTGATTCCCAGGGTTGGGAGACCCAGTACTTC. Translated: CATSDSQGWETQYF.

V and J are TRBV5-1 and TRBJ1-1, with D possibly TRBD1 on 6 matching bases. Germline V gives CDR1 SGHRS, CDR2 YFSETQ. V lost 3 bases and J 1 base, leaving 13 bases between the germline ends. The CDR3 is made up of 15 amino acids. The CDR3 region has the DNA TGCGCCAGCAGCTCGCTACAGGGTGCGAACACTGAAGCTTTCTTT. It specifies CASSSLQGANTEAFF.

The chain employs TRBV7-8 and TRBJ1-4; D is possibly TRBD1 (6 bases). The CDR3 is 16 amino acids. The V gene lost 2 bases and the J gene lost 7 bases, with 17 bases spanning the gap. The germline V gene has CDR1 SGHVS and CDR2 FQNEAQ. CDR3: CASSLSRTGRGEKLFF. The CDR3 DNA is TGTGCCAGCAGCTTATCCCGAACAGGGAGGGGTGAAAAACTGTTTTTT.